A selection of T cell receptor beta chains follows, all from one sample in a study of blood T cells in healthy people across ages. One entry per CDR3 protein results from TCRdb running MiXCR on the 5' RACE reads. The repertoire holds some 800,000 distinct CDR3 sequences, with 40% to 50% as singletons. The specimen was blood. The receptors stem from a man aged 55 to 70 in good health. The CDR3 runs from the conserved cysteine through the conserved F or W. A D gene is named only where the DNA matches it firmly. A row's size may be missing; if present it is once, few, many or a size class.

V gene,J gene,D gene,clone size,CDR3 DNA,CDR3 protein
TRBV11-3,TRBJ2-1,-,few,TGTGCCAGCAGCCTAAACAGGGGAGGGGAGCAGTTCTTC,CASSLNRGGEQFF
TRBV13,TRBJ2-1,-,-,TGTGCCAGCAGCTTATATTCCGGGGCCGACCTATACAATGAGCAGTTCTTC,CASSLYSGADLYNEQFF
TRBV3-1,TRBJ1-2,-,-,TGTGCCAGCAGCCAAGCCGGCGCAGGGAACTATGGCTACACCTTC,CASSQAGAGNYGYTF
TRBV15,TRBJ2-5,-,-,TGTGCCACCAGCAGAGCGGACAGTGTGGCGACCCAGTACTTC,CATSRADSVATQYF
TRBV12-3/TRBV12-4,TRBJ1-2,-,-,TGTGCCAGCAGTGTAACCTCAGGAAACTATGGCTACACCTTC,CASSVTSGNYGYTF
TRBV2,TRBJ1-1,-,-,TGTGCCAGCAGACCCGACAGGTTTGAAGCTTTCTTT,CASRPDRFEAFF
TRBV6-4,TRBJ1-1,-,many,TGTGCCAGCAGTGCCTCCCCCGGGAACACTGAAGCTTTCTTT,CASSASPGNTEAFF
TRBV30,TRBJ2-1,-,-,TGTGCCTGGAGTGTTGGGGGGCCAAACAATGAGCAGTTCTTC,CAWSVGGPNNEQFF
TRBV7-9,TRBJ2-1,TRBD1,few,TGTGCCAGCAGCTTGGGACAGGGGATAGAGGAGCAGTTCTTC,CASSLGQGIEEQFF
TRBV7-9,TRBJ2-7,-,-,TGTGCCAGCAGCCCAGCGAGTTTGAACGAGCAGTACTTC,CASSPASLNEQYF
TRBV5-1,TRBJ2-7,-,-,TGCGCCAGCAGCCGATCCGGGAACCCCTGCGAGCAGTACTTC,CASSRSGNPCEQYF
TRBV16,TRBJ2-1,-,-,TGTGCCAGCAGACGGGGTAGTGGGCAGTTCTTC,CASRRGSGQFF
TRBV4-3,TRBJ2-5,TRBD1,-,TGCGCCAGCAGCCAGTTACAGGGGGCGAAGGAGACCCAGTACTTC,CASSQLQGAKETQYF
TRBV6-6,TRBJ2-1,-,many,TGTGCCAGCAGTTCCCCAGCCAATGAGCAGTTCTTC,CASSSPANEQFF
TRBV5-1,TRBJ1-2,-,-,TGCGCCAGCAGCCCCGGGACAACCATTCCTAACTATGGCTACACCTTC,CASSPGTTIPNYGYTF
TRBV3-1,TRBJ2-5,TRBD2,-,TGTGCCAGCAGCCTCGAAGTCGGTAGCGGGGGGCTCCCGAAGACCCAGTACTTC,CASSLEVGSGGLPKTQYF
TRBV6-6,TRBJ1-5,-,-,TGTGCCAGCAGTTACTGGGGGAGTGGCAATCAGCCCCAGCATTTT,CASSYWGSGNQPQHF
TRBV11-2,TRBJ2-3,-,many,TGTGCCAGCAGCTTAGAAGGGAATACGCAGTATTTT,CASSLEGNTQYF
TRBV20-1,TRBJ1-6,-,many,TGCAGTGCTAGTGGTGGACCCACCCAACATTCACCCCTCCACTTT,CSASGGPTQHSPLHF
TRBV29-1,TRBJ2-7,TRBD1,many,TGCAGCGTCTCTCGGGACAGGGGGAGGTACGAGCAGTACTTC,CSVSRDRGRYEQYF
TRBV27,TRBJ1-6,-,-,TGTGCCAGCAGGAACAGGGAGTGGAATTCACCCCTCCACTTT,CASRNREWNSPLHF
TRBV9,TRBJ1-1,TRBD1,-,TGTGCCAGCAGCGTAGGACAGGGTGGTATCACTGAAGCTTTCTTT,CASSVGQGGITEAFF
TRBV3-1,TRBJ2-4,-,-,TGTGCCAGCAGCCAAGTCGGGGTAGGGACCAAAAACATTCAGTACTTC,CASSQVGVGTKNIQYF
TRBV4-1,TRBJ2-7,-,-,TGCGCCAGCAGCCTCCGGGACCAGGGGCACGAGCAGTACTTC,CASSLRDQGHEQYF
TRBV10-3,TRBJ2-1,-,once,TGTGCCATCAGTGAGTTTGCGGACCAAGAGACCCAGTTCTTC,CAISEFADQETQFF
TRBV4-3,TRBJ2-1,TRBD1,-,TGCGCCAGCAGCCAAGATCTGAGACAGGGAGTTTTCAATGAGCAGTTCTTC,CASSQDLRQGVFNEQFF
TRBV18,TRBJ2-7,-,-,TGTGCCAGCTCGCTCGAGGAAGAGCAGTACTTC,CASSLEEEQYF
TRBV5-6,TRBJ2-5,TRBD2,-,TGTGCCAGCAGCTTGGAGGTGGGGACTAGCGGCTTACAGTACTTC,CASSLEVGTSGLQYF
TRBV12-3/TRBV12-4,TRBJ2-3,-,few,TGTGCCAGCAGTCAGGGACGGACAGATACGCAGTATTTT,CASSQGRTDTQYF
TRBV12-3/TRBV12-4,TRBJ1-2,TRBD1,-,TGTGCCAGCAGTGGGGGGGGACAGGACTATGGCTACACCTTC,CASSGGGQDYGYTF
TRBV12-3/TRBV12-4,TRBJ2-7,-,few,TGTGCCAGCAGCACCAATCTCCCCCCCTACGAGCAGTACTTC,CASSTNLPPYEQYF
TRBV30,TRBJ2-3,TRBD1,-,TGTGCCTGGGCAGCAGTCTCCGGGACAGGTTCTAGCACAGATACGCAGTATTTT,CAWAAVSGTGSSTDTQYF
TRBV12-3/TRBV12-4,TRBJ2-1,-,-,TGTGCCAGCAGTTTAACTTGGGGGTGGGATGAGCAGTTCTTC,CASSLTWGWDEQFF
TRBV12-3/TRBV12-4,TRBJ2-5,-,few,TGTGCCAGCAGTTTGTACCGGGACGAGCAAGAGACCCAGTACTTC,CASSLYRDEQETQYF
TRBV6-5,TRBJ1-2,-,many,TGTGCCAGCAGTTACGGGGCAGGGAATGGCTACACCTTC,CASSYGAGNGYTF
TRBV20-1,TRBJ2-7,TRBD2,few,TGCAGTGCTAGTACTAGCGGCTTGCAGCAGTACTTC,CSASTSGLQQYF
TRBV20-1,TRBJ2-3,-,-,TGCAGTGCTAGACGGGGGGCGGGCACAGATACGCAGTATTTT,CSARRGAGTDTQYF
TRBV6-6,TRBJ2-5,TRBD2,few,TGTGCCAGCAGTCCGACCCCCGGGACTAGATCCCAAGAGACCCAGTACTTC,CASSPTPGTRSQETQYF
TRBV4-3,TRBJ2-3,-,-,TGCGCCAGCAGCCAAGAAGTCCCCGGAGGAAGGAGCACAGATACGCAGTATTTT,CASSQEVPGGRSTDTQYF
TRBV6-2/TRBV6-3,TRBJ2-4,-,-,TGTGCCAGCAGTTACTCGGGAGAAAACAAAAACATTCAGTACTTC,CASSYSGENKNIQYF
TRBV9,TRBJ2-3,-,few,TGTGCCAGCAGCGTAGAGTCGGGTACGCAGTATTTT,CASSVESGTQYF
TRBV27,TRBJ2-1,TRBD1,-,TGTGCCAGCAGTATGAGCCGGGACAGGGAGTTGGGCGAGCAGTTCTTC,CASSMSRDRELGEQFF
TRBV28,TRBJ1-1,-,-,TGTGCCAGCAGTTTAGCGTCGCCTGAAGCTTTCTTT,CASSLASPEAFF
TRBV12-3/TRBV12-4,TRBJ1-1,-,-,TGTGCCAGCAGTTTGAGTATAGGGGACACTGAAGCTTTCTTT,CASSLSIGDTEAFF
TRBV9,TRBJ2-7,-,-,TGTGCCACCCGGTGCTACGAGCAGTACTTC,CATRCYEQYF
TRBV7-2,TRBJ2-3,-,-,TGTGCCAGCAGCACCCAGCGCACAGATACGCAGTATTTT,CASSTQRTDTQYF
TRBV20-1,TRBJ2-7,-,-,TGCAGTGCTAGGGAGATCTACGGGCAGTACTTC,CSAREIYGQYF
TRBV6-1,TRBJ2-4,-,-,TGTGCCAGCAGGGCCCTCTCCGACAGGCTAGCCAAAAACATTCAGTACTTC,CASRALSDRLAKNIQYF
TRBV29-1,TRBJ2-7,-,few,TGCAGCGTGTCGGCAGGGACCTACGAGCAGTACTTC,CSVSAGTYEQYF
TRBV10-3,TRBJ2-5,-,many,TGTGCCATCAGTGACGGAGAAGAGACCCAGTACTTC,CAISDGEETQYF
TRBV6-2/TRBV6-3,TRBJ2-7,-,-,TGTGCCAGCAGTTACACCAGGGGAAACGAGCAGTACTTC,CASSYTRGNEQYF
TRBV29-1,TRBJ2-1,TRBD2,-,TGCAGCGTTGAAAGGGGTAGCGGGGGGGTCAATGAGCAGTTCTTC,CSVERGSGGVNEQFF
TRBV6-4,TRBJ2-3,TRBD2,-,TGTGCCAGCAGTCAAGAAGCGGGGAGCACAGATACGCAGTATTTT,CASSQEAGSTDTQYF
TRBV4-3,TRBJ1-2,-,many,TGTGCCAGCAGCCAAGGTTATGGCTACACCTTC,CASSQGYGYTF
TRBV12-3/TRBV12-4,TRBJ2-7,-,few,TGTGCCAGCAGATCTTTGCTAAGCTCCTACGAGCAGTACTTC,CASRSLLSSYEQYF